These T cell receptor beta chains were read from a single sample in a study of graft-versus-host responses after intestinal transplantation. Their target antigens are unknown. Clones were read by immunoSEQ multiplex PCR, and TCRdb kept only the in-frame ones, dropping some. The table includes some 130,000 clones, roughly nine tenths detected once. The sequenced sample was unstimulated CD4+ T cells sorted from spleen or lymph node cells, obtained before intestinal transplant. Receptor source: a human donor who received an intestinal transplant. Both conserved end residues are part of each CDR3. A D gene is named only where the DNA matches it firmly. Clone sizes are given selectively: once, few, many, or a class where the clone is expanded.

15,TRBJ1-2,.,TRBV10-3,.,TGTGCCATCAGTGTGGGGGGGGACACTAACTATGGCTACACCTTC,CAISVGGDTNYGYTF
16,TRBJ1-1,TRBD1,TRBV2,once,TGTGCCAGCAGTGAAGGGACAGGAAGCCGCGGGACTGAAGCTTTCTTT,CASSEGTGSRGTEAFF
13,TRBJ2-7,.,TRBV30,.,TGTGCCTGGAGCCGGGGCCCTCCCTACGAGCAGTACTTC,CAWSRGPPYEQYF
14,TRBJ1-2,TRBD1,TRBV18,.,TGTGCCAGCTCACCCGGCCAGGGGGAATATGGCTACACCTTC,CASSPGQGEYGYTF
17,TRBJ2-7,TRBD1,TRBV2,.,TGTGCCAGCAGTGAGGTTCTTGGACAGGGGGTCTCATACGAGCAGTACTTC,CASSEVLGQGVSYEQYF
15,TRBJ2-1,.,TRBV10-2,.,TGCGCCAGCACCGTCGGGGGCCTTTTTCCCAGTGAGCAGTTCTTC,CASTVGGLFPSEQFF
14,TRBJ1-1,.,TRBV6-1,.,TGTGCCAGCAGGTTGGGACGATTGAACACTGAAGCTTTCTTT,CASRLGRLNTEAFF
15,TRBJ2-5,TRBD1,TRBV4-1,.,TGCGCCAGCAGCCAAGAGGGGGACAGGGTAGAGACCCAGTACTTC,CASSQEGDRVETQYF
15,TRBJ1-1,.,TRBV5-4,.,TGTGCCAGCAGCTTGGTGGGAGGCGAGAACACTGAAGCTTTCTTT,CASSLVGGENTEAFF
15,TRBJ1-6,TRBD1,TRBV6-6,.,TGTGCCAGCAGTTTAACAGGGGTCTACGCATCACCCCTCCACTTT,CASSLTGVYASPLHF
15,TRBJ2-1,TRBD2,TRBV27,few,TGTGCCAGCAAGACGCGGGGGGGCGGCAACAATGAGCAGTTCTTC,CASKTRGGGNNEQFF
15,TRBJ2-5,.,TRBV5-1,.,TGCGCCAGCAGCTTGGGATCGGGATTCGGAGAGACCCAGTACTTC,CASSLGSGFGETQYF
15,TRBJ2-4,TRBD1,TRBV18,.,TGTGCCAGCTCACCACCGTCGGGACAGGGAGACATTCAGTACTTC,CASSPPSGQGDIQYF
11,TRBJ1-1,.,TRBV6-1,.,TGTGCCACTTCGCGGAACACTGAAGCTTTCTTT,CATSRNTEAFF
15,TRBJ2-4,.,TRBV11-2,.,TGTGCCAGCAGCCTCCCAGGCGGGGCCAAAAACATTCAGTACTTC,CASSLPGGAKNIQYF
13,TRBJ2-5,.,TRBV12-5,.,TGTGCTAGTGGTTTTCAGGTTGTTGAGACCCAGTACTTC,CASGFQVVETQYF
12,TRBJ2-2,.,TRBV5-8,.,TGTGCCAGCAGCTTGGTACGGAGTTGGCTGTTTTTT,CASSLVRSWLFF
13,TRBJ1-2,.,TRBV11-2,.,TGTGCCAGCAGCCTCGACAGAAACTATGGCTACACCTTC,CASSLDRNYGYTF
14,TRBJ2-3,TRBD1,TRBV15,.,TGTGCCACCAGCAGAGGGGACAGGGGCGATACGCAGTATTTT,CATSRGDRGDTQYF
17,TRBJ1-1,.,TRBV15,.,TGTGCCACCAGCAGAGTGTTAGGACGGGGTTATGACACTGAAGCTTTCTTT,CATSRVLGRGYDTEAFF
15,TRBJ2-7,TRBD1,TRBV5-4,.,TGTGCCAGCAGCGTACCGGGACAGGGGGCGCAGGAGCAGTACTTC,CASSVPGQGAQEQYF
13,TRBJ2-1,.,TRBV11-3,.,TGTGCCAGCAGCTTACAGGGTTACAATGAGCAGTTCTTC,CASSLQGYNEQFF
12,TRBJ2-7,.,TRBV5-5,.,TGTGCCAGCAGCTATATTTGGGGGGAGCAGTACTTC,CASSYIWGEQYF
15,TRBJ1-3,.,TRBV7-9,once,TGTGCCAGCAGCTTTCAGGGAACGTCTGGAAACACCATATATTTT,CASSFQGTSGNTIYF
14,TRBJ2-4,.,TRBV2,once,TGTGCCAGCCTGGAGTGGGGGGCCAAAAACATTCAGTACTTC,CASLEWGAKNIQYF
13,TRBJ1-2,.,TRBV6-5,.,TGTGCCAGCAGTGGTCAGGGGCCCTATGGCTACACCTTC,CASSGQGPYGYTF
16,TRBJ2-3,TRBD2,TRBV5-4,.,TGTGCCAGCAGCGCACCCGGGACTAGCGGGGGGAGAACGCAGTATTTT,CASSAPGTSGGRTQYF
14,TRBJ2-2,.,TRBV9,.,TGTGCCAGCAGCACTGCCTCCGGGGGCGGGGAGCTGTTTTTT,CASSTASGGGELFF
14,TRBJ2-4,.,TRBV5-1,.,TGCGCCAGCAGCTTGGATGTAGGGTCGGACATTCAGTACTTC,CASSLDVGSDIQYF
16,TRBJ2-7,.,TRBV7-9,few,TGTGCTCCCAGCTTAGGGGGCGGGACTACATCCTACGAGCAGTACTTC,CAPSLGGGTTSYEQYF
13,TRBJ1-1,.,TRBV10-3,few,TGTGCCATCAACGCCGGGCTGAACACTGAAGCTTTCTTT,CAINAGLNTEAFF
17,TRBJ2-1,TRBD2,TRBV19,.,TGTGCCAGTAGTTCTGCTAGCGGGGGATTAGGGTACAATGAGCAGTTCTTC,CASSSASGGLGYNEQFF
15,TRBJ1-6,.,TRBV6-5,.,TGTGCCAGCACCCTCAACCCGGCGTATAATTCACCCCTCCACTTT,CASTLNPAYNSPLHF
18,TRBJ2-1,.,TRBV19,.,TGTGCCAGTAGCGATATGACCCGACCGCCCCGTTACTACAATGAGCAGTTCTTC,CASSDMTRPPRYYNEQFF